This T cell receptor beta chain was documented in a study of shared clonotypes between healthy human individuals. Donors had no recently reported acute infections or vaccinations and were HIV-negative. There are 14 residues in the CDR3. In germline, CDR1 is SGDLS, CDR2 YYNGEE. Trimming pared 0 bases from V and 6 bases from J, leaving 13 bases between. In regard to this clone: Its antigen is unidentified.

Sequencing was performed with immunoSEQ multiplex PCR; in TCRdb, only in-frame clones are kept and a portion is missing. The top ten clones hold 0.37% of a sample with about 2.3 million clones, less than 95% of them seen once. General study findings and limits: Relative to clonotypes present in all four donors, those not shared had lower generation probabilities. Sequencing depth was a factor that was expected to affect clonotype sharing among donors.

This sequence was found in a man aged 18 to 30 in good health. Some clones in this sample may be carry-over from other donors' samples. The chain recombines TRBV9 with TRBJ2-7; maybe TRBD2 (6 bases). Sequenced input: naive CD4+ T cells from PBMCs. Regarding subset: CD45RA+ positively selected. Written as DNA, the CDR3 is TGTGCCAGCAGCGTAGGGACTAAAGCGATCGAGCAGTACTTC. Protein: CASSVGTKAIEQYF.